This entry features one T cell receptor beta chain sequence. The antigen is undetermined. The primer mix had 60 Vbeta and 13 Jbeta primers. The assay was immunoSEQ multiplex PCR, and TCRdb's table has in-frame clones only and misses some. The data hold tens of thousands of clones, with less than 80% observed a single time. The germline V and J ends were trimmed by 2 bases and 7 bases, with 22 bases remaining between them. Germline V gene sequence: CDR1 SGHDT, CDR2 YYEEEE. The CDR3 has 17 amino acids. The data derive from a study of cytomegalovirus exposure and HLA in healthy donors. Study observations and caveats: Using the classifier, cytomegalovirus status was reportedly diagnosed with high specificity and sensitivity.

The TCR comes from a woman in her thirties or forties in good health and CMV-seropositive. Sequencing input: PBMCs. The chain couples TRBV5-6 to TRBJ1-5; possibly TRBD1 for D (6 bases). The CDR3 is CASSFGPGTKVGQPQHF. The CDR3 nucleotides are TGTGCCAGCAGCTTTGGTCCCGGGACAAAGGTGGGACAGCCCCAGCATTTT.